This T cell receptor (beta chain) was sequenced during a study of molecular identifiers for immune sequencing clone quantification. This clonotype was seen repeatedly, ten times or more. Its antigen is unidentified. Each library that profiled naive CD8 cells came from roughly 20,000 to 1,000,000 sorted cells with 10%, 30% or 50% RNA. CD8+CD4-CCR7+CD45RA+ cells were sorted as naive CD8 T cells. Study-wide findings and caveats: More than 97% of effector molecules, versus under 1% of naive-cell molecules, belonged to clones above 20 RNA copies.

With listed TCR primers and previously described methods, bulk TCR libraries were prepared. TCRdb re-called the PCR reads with MiXCR, one entry per CDR3 protein. The data show 300,000 to 400,000 distinct CDR3 sequences, roughly 23% seen once. The clonotype comes from a human donor in good health. Some libraries in this study had Jurkat cell RNA spiked in. The sequenced sample was naive CD8+ T cells from blood, with Jurkat cell RNA spiked in. Indicated subset: FACS-sorted CD8+CD4-CCR7+CD45RA+ naive T cells.

CDR3 nucleotides: TGCAGCGTTACGACAGGCGATTTCACAGATACGCAGTATTTT. This translates into CSVTTGDFTDTQYF. The chain joins TRBV29-1 to TRBJ2-3, with D possibly matching TRBD1 (6 bases). Trimming left V 5 bases short and J 2 bases short, with 14 bases between. The CDR3 has 14 residues. The germline V gene has CDR1 SQVTM and CDR2 ANQGSEA.